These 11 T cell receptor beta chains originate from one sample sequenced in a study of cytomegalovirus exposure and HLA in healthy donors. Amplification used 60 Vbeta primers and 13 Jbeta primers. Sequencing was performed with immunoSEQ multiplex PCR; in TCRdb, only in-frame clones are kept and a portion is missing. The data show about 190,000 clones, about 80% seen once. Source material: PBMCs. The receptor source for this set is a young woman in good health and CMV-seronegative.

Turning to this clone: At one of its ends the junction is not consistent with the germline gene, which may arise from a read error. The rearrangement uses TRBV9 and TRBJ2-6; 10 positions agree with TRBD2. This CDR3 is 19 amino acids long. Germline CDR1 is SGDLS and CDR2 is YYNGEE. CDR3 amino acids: CASSPRRTSGNSGANGLTF. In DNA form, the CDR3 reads TGTGCCAGCAGCCCCCGGCGGACTAGCGGAAACTCTGGGGCCAACGGCCTGACTTTC.

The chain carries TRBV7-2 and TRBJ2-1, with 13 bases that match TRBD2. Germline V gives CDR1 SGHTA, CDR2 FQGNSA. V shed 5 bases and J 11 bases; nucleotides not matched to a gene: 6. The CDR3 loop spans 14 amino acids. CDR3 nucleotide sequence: TGTGCCAGCAGCCATGGGACTAGCGGGAATCAGCAGTTCTTC. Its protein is CASSHGTSGNQQFF. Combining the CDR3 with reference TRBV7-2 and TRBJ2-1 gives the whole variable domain GAGVSQSPSNKVTEKGKDVELRCDPISGHTALYWYRQSLGQGLEFLIYFQGNSAPDKSGLPSDRFSAERTGGSVSTLTIQRTQQEDSAVYLCASSHGTSGNQQFFGPGTRLTVL.

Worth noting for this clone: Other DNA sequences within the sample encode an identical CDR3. The CDR3 nucleotides are TGTGCCAGCAGCTCGGGACAGGGCAATGAAAAACTGTTTTTT. Its protein product is CASSSGQGNEKLFF. The V gene is TRBV7-9, the J gene TRBJ1-4, with 9 bases lining up with TRBD1. The CDR3 sequence is 14 residues long. Germline assignment: CDR1 SEHNR and CDR2 FQNEAQ (reference sequence). V lost 4 bases, J lost 5 bases, and 2 bases stayed unmatched.

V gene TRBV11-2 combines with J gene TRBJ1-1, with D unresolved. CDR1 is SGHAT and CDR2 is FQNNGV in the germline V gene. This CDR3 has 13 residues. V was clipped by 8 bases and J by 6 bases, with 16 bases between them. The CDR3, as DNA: TGTGCCAGCCAAGCCTCCCAAGCGGCTGAAGCTTTCTTT. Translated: CASQASQAAEAFF.

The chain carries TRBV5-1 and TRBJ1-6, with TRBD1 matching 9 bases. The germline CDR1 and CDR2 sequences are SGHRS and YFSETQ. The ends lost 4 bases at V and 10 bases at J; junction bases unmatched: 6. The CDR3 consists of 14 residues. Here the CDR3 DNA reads TGCGCCAGCAGCACGGGACAGGGTGGGTCACCCCTCCACTTT. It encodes CASSTGQGGSPLHF.

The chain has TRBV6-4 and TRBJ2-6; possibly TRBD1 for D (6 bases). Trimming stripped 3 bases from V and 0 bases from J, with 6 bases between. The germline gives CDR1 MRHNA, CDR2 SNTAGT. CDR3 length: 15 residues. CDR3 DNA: TGTGCCAGCAGTGAGGACAGCTCTGGGGCCAACGTCCTGACTTTC. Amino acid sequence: CASSEDSSGANVLTF.

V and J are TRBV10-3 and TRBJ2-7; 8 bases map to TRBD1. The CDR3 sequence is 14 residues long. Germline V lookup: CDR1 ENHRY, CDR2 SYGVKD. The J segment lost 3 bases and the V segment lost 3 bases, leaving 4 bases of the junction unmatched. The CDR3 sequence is CAISDGQGFYEQYF. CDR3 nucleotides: TGTGCCATCAGTGATGGACAGGGCTTCTACGAGCAGTACTTC.

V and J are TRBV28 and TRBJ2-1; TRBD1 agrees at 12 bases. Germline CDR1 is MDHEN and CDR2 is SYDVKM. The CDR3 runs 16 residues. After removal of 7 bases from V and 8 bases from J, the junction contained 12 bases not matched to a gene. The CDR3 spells CASTSEGTGGFDEQFF. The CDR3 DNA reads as TGTGCCAGCACCTCCGAGGGGACAGGGGGCTTCGATGAGCAGTTCTTC.

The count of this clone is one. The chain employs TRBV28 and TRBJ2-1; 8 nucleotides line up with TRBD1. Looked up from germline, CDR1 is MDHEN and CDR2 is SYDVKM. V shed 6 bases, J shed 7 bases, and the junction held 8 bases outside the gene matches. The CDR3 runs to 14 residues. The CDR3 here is CASSQGQGMNEQFF. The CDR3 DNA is TGTGCCAGCAGCCAAGGACAGGGCATGAATGAGCAGTTCTTC.

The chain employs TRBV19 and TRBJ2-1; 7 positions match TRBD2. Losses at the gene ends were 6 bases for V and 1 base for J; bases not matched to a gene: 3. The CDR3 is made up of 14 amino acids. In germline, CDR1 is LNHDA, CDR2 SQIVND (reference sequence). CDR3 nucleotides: TGTGCCAGTAGCGGGAGGAGGTCCTACAATGAGCAGTTCTTC. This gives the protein CASSGRRSYNEQFF.

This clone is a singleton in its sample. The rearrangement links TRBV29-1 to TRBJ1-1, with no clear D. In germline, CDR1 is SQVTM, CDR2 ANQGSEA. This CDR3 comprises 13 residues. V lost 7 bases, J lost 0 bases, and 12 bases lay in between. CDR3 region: CSGIEVMNTEAFF. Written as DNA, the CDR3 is TGCAGCGGCATTGAGGTGATGAACACTGAAGCTTTCTTT. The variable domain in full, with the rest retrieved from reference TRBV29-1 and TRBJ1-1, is SAVISQKPSRDICQRGTSLTIQCQVDSQVTMMFWYRQQPGQSLTLIATANQGSEATYESGFVIDKFPISRPNLTFSTLTVSNMSPEDSSIYLCSGIEVMNTEAFFGQGTRLTVV.